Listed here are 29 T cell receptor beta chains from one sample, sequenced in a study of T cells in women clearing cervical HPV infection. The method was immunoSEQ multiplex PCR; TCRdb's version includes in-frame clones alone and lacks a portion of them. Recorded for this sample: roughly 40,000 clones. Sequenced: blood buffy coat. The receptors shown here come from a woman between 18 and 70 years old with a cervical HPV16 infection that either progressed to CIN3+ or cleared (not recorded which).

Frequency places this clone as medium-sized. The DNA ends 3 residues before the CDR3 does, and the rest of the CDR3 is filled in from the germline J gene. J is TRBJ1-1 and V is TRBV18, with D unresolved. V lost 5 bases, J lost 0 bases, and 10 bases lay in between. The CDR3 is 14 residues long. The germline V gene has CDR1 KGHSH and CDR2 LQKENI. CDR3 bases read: TGTGCCAGCTCATCAGAGTTGATGAACACTGAA. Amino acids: CASSSELMNTE. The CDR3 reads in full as CASSSELMNTEAFF.

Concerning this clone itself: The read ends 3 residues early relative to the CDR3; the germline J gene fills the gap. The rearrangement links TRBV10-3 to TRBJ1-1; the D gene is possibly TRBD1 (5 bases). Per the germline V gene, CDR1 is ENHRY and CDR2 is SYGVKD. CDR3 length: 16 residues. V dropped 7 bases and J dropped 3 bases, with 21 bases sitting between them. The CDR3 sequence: CAITPTSGTEYTEAFF. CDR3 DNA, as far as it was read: TGTGCCATCACTCCAACCTCCGGGACTGAGTACACTGAA.

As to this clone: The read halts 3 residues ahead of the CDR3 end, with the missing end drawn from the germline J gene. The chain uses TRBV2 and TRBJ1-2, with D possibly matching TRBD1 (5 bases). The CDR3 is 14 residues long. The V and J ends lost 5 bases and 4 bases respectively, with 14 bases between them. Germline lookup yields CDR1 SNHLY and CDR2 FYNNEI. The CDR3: CASSLRTGGYGYTF. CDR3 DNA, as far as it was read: TGTGCCAGCAGTTTGAGGACGGGGGGCTATGGC.

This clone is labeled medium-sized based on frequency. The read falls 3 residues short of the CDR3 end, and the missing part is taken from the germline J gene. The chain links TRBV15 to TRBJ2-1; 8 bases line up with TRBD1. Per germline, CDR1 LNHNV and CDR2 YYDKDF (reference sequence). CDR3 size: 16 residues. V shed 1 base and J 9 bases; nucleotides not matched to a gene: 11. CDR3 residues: CATSRGPGQDGGEQFF. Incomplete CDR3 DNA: TGTGCCACCAGCAGAGGTCCGGGACAGGATGGGGGTGAG.

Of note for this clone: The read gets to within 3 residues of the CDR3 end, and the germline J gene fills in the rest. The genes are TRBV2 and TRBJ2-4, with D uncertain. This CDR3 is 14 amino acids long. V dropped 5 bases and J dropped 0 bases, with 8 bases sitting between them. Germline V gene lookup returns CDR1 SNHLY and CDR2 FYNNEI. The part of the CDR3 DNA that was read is TGTGCCAGCAGTTTAGTGAAAGCCAAAAACATT. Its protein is CASSLVKAKNI. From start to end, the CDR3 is CASSLVKAKNIQYF.

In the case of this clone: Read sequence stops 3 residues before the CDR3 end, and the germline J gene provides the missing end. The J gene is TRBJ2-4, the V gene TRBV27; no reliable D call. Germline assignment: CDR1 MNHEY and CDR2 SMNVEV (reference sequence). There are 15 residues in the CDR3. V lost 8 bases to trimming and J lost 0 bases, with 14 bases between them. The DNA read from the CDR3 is TGTGCCAGCGGTGACATGACCCTAGCCAAAAACATT. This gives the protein CASGDMTLAKNI. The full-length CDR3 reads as CASGDMTLAKNIQYF.

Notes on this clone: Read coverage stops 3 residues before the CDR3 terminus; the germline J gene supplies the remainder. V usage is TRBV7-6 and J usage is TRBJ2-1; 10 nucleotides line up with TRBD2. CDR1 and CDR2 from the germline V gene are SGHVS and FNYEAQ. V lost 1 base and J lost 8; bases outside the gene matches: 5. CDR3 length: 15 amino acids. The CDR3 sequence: CASSLERGGVYEQFF. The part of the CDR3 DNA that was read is TGTGCCAGCAGCTTAGAGCGGGGGGGGGTGTATGAG.

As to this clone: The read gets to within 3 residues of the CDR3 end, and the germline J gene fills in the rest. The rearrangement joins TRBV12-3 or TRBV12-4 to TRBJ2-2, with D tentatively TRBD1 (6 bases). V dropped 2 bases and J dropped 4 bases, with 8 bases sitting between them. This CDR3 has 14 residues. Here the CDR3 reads CASSLTGITGELFF. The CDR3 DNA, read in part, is TGTGCCAGCAGTTTAACAGGGATCACCGGGGAG.

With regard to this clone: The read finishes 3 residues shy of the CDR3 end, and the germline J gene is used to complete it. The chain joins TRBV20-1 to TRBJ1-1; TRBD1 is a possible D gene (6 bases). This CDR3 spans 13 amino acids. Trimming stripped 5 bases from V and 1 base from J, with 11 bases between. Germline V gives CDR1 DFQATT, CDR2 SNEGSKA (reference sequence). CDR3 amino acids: CSASPGANTEAFF. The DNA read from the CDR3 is TGCAGTGCTTCTCCAGGGGCGAACACTGAA.

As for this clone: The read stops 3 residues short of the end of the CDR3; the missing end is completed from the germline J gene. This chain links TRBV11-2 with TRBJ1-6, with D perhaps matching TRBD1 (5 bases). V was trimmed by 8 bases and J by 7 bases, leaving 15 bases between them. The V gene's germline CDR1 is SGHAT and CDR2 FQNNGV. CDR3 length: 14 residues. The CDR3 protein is CASGSSRGNSPLHF. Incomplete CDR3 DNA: TGTGCCAGCGGATCCTCGCGGGGGAATTCACCC.

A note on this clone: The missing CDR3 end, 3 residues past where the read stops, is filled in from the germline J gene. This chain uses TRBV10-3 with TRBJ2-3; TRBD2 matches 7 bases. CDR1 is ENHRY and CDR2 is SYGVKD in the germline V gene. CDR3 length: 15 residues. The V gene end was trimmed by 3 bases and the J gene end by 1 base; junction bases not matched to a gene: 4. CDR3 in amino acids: CAISDLAVRTDTQYF. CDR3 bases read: TGTGCCATCAGTGACCTAGCGGTTCGCACAGATACG.

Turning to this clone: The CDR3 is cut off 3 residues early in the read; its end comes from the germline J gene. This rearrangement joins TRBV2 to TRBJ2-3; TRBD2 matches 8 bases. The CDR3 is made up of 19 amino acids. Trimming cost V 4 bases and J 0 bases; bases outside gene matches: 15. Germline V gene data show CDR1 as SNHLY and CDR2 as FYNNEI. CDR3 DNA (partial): TGTGCCAGCAGTGCCCCCCAGGGGCAGCGGGGGACCAGCACAGATACG. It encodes CASSAPQGQRGTSTDT. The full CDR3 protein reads CASSAPQGQRGTSTDTQYF.

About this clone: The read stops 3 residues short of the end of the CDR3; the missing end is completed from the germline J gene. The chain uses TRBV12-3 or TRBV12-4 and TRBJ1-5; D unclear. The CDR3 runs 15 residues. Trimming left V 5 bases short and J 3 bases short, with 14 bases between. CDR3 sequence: CASSPAGQYNQPQHF. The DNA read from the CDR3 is TGTGCCAGCAGTCCCGCGGGCCAGTACAATCAGCCC.

The sequenced part of the CDR3 DNA is TGTGCCAGCAGTGAGGGGCCCTGGGGCTACGAG. Translation gives CASSEGPWGYE. The complete CDR3 sequence is CASSEGPWGYEQYF. The genes are TRBV6-1 and TRBJ2-7; D is perhaps TRBD1 (5 bases). The read ends 3 residues before the CDR3 terminus; that terminus is restored from the germline J gene. CDR1 is MNHNS and CDR2 is SASEGT in the germline V gene. V lost 3 bases to trimming and J lost 3 bases, with 12 bases between them. The CDR3 is 14 residues long.

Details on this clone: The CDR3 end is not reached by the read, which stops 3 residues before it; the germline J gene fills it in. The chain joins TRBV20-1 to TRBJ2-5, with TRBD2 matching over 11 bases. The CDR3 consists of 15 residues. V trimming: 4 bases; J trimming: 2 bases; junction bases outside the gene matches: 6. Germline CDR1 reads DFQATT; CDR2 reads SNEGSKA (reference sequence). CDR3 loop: CSATSGLAVQETQYF. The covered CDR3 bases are TGCAGTGCTACCTCGGGACTAGCGGTACAAGAGACC.

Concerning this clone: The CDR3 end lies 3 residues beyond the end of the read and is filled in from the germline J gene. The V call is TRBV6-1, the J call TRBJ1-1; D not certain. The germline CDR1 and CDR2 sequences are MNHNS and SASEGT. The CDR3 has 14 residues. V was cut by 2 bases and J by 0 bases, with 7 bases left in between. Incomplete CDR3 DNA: TGTGCCAGCAGTGAAACACCTCTGAACACTGAA. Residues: CASSETPLNTE. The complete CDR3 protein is CASSETPLNTEAFF.

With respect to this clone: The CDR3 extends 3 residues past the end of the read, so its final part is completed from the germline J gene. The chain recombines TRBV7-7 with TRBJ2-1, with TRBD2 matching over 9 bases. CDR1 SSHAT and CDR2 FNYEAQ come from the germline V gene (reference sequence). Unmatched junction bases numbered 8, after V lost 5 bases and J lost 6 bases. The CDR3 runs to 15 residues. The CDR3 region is CASSALAGRGNEQFF. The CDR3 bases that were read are TGTGCCAGCAGCGCCCTAGCGGGACGTGGCAATGAG. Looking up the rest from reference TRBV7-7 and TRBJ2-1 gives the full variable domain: GAGVSQSPRYKVTKRGQDVTLRCDPISSHATLYWYQQALGQGPEFLTYFNYEAQPDKSGLPSDRFSAERPEGSISTLTIQRTEQRDSAMYRCASSALAGRGNEQFFGPGTRLTVL.

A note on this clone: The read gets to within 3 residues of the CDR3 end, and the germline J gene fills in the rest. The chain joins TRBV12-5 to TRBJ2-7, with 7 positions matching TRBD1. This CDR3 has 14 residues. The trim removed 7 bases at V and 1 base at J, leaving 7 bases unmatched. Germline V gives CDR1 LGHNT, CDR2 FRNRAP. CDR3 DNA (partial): TGTGCTAGTGCCTGGCGACAGGGATCCTACGAG. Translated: CASAWRQGSYE. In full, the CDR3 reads CASAWRQGSYEQYF.

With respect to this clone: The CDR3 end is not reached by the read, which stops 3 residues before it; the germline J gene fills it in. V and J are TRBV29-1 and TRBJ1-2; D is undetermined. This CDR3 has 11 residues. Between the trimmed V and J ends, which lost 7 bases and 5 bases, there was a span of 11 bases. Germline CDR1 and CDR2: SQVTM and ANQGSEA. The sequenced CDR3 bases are TGCAGCGCCTTCGACTTGTATGGC. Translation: CSAFDLYG. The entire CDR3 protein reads CSAFDLYGYTF.

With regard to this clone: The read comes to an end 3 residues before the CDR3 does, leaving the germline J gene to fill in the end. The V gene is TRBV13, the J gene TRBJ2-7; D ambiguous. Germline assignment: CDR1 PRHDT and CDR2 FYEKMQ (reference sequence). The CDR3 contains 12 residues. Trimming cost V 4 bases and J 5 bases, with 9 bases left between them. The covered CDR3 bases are TGTGCCAGCAGCTCCCCTCCTAACGAG. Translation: CASSSPPNE. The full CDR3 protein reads CASSSPPNEQYF.

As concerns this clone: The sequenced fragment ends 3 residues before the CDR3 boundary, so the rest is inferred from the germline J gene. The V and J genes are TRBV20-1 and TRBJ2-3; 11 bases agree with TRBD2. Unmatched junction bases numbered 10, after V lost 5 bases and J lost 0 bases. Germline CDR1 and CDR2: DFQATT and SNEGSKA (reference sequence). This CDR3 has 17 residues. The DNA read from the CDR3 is TGCAGTGCTGGTACCGGGACTAGCGGCCTGAGCACAGATACG. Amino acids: CSAGTGTSGLSTDT. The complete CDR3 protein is CSAGTGTSGLSTDTQYF.

The sequenced CDR3 bases are TGTGCCAGCAGCCCCCTAACCGGGGAG. Translating gives CASSPLTGE. The complete CDR3 protein is CASSPLTGELFF. The chain uses TRBV11-3 and TRBJ2-2; D call uncertain. The sequenced fragment ends 3 residues before the CDR3 boundary, so the rest is inferred from the germline J gene. CDR3 length: 12 amino acids. Trimming shortened V by 5 bases and J by 5 bases, and 6 bases separated the two germline ends. The V gene's germline CDR1 is SGHNT and CDR2 YENEEA. Full variable domain (outside the CDR3, taken from reference TRBV11-3 and TRBJ2-2): EAGVVQSPRYKIIEKKQPVAFWCNPISGHNTLYWYLQNLGQGPELLIRYENEEAVDDSQLPKDRFSAERLKGVDSTLKIQPAELGDSAVYLCASSPLTGELFFGEGSRLTVL.

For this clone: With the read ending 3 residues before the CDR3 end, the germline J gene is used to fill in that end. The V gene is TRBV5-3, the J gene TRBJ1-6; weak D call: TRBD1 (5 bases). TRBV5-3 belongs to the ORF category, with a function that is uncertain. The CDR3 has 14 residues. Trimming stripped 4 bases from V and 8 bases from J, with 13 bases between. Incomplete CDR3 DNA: TGTGCCAGAAGCACGGGGGTCAGGGATTCACCC. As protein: CARSTGVRDSP. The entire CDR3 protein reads CARSTGVRDSPLHF.

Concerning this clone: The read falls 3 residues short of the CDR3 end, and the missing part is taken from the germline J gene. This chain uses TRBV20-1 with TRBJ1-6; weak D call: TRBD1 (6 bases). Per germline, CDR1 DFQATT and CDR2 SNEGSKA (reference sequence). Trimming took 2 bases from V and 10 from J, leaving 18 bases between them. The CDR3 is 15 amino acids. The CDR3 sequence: CSARMGGATGSPLHF. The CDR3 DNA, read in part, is TGCAGTGCTAGAATGGGGGGGGCGACTGGATCACCC.

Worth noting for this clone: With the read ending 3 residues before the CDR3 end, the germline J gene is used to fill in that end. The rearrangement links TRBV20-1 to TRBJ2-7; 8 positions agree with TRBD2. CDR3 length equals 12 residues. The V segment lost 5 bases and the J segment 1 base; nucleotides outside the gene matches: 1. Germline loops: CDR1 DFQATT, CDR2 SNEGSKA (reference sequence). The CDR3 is CSALAGSYEQYF. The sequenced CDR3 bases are TGCAGTGCTTTAGCGGGGTCCTACGAG.

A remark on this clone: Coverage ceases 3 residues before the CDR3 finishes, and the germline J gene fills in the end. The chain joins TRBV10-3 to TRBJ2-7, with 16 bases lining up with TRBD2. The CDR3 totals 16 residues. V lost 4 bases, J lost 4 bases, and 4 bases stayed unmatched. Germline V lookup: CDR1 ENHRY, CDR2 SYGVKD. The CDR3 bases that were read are TGTGCCATCAGTGGGGGACTAGCGGGGGGGGTGTACGAG. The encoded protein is CAISGGLAGGVYE. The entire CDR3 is CAISGGLAGGVYEQYF.

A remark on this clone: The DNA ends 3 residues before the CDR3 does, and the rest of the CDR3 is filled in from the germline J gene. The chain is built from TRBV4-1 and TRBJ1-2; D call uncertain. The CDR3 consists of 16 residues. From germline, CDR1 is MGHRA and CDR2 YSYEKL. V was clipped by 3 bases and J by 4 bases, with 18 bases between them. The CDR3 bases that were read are TGCGCCAGCAGCCACCCGGCAGGAGTCAGGCCCTATGGC. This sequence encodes CASSHPAGVRPYG. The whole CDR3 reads CASSHPAGVRPYGYTF.

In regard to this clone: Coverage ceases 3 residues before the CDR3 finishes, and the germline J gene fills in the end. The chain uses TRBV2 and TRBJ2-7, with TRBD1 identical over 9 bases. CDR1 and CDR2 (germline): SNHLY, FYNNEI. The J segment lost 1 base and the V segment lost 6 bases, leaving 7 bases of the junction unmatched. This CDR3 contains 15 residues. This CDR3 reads CASRVAGTGSYEQYF. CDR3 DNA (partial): TGTGCCAGCAGAGTAGCCGGGACAGGGTCCTACGAG.

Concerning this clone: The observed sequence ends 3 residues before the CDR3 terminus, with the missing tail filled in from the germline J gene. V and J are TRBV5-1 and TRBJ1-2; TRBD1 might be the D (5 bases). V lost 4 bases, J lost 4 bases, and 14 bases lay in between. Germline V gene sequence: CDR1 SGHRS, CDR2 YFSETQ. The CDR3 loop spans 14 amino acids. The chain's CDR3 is CASSPGGPGYGYTF. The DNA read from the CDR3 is TGCGCCAGCAGCCCCGGGGGTCCGGGCTATGGC. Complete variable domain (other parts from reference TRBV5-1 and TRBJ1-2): KAGVTQTPRYLIKTRGQQVTLSCSPISGHRSVSWYQQTPGQGLQFLFEYFSETQRNKGNFPGRFSGRQFSNSRSEMNVSTLELGDSALYLCASSPGGPGYGYTFGSGTRLTVV.